This note documents a single T cell receptor beta chain sequence. Its antigen is unknown. TCRdb reprocessed the multiplex PCR reads via MiXCR and lists one record per CDR3 protein. The data contain around 230,000 distinct CDR3 sequences, about a third of them singletons. The data were obtained in a study of breast tumors, draining lymph nodes, adjacent tissues. Regarding the study as a whole: Compared with lymph nodes, tumors were less diverse; compared with nontumor tissue, more.

Looked up from germline, CDR1 is DFQATT and CDR2 is SNEGSKA (reference sequence). Trimming at V came to 4 bases and at J to 6 bases, leaving 9 bases not matched to a gene. CDR3 length equals 15 residues. Axillary draining lymph nodes of breast cancer patients supplied the node samples. The rearrangement links TRBV20-1 to TRBJ1-5; 10 bases are shared with TRBD1. The origin of this receptor is a female donor with breast cancer. Some clones in this sample may be carry-over from other donors' samples. The source material was axillary lymph node tissue. CDR3 residues: CSAIPGQGFRQPQHF. The CDR3 nucleotides read TGCAGTGCTATCCCGGGACAGGGGTTTCGTCAGCCCCAGCATTTT.